Shown below are 5 T cell receptor beta chains from a single sample sequenced in a study of shared clonotypes between healthy human individuals. Data came from immunoSEQ multiplex PCR; TCRdb stores just in-frame clones and leaves some out. The data show about 490,000 clones, 60% to 80% seen once. Sample: PBMCs. All receptors come from a woman aged 40 to 50 in good health. Some clones in this sample may be carry-over from other donors' samples.

The chain carries TRBV7-2 and TRBJ1-5, with TRBD1 as a possible D gene (5 bases). The CDR3 spans 15 residues. CDR1 SGHTA and CDR2 FQGNSA come from the germline V gene. Deletions cut 2 bases from V and 4 bases from J, with 12 bases between. The CDR3 region is CASSLSQGGNQPQHF. The CDR3 DNA reads as TGTGCCAGCAGCTTAAGTCAGGGAGGTAATCAGCCCCAGCATTTT.

At least ten counts were recorded for this clone. The J gene is TRBJ1-1, the V gene TRBV6-5; D call uncertain. The germline V and J ends were trimmed by 0 bases and 3 bases, with 8 bases remaining between them. CDR3 size: 14 residues. Germline values: CDR1 MNHEY, CDR2 SVGAGI. CDR3 amino acids: CASSYSISYTEAFF. The CDR3 DNA sequence: TGTGCCAGCAGTTACTCGATCTCATACACTGAAGCTTTCTTT.

The chain recombines TRBV5-4 with TRBJ2-3; TRBD2 matches at 13 bases. The CDR3 contains 16 residues. V shed 4 bases, J shed 2 bases, and the junction held 4 bases outside the gene matches. Per the germline V gene, CDR1 is SGHNT and CDR2 is YYREEE (reference sequence). CDR3 nucleotide sequence: TGTGCCAGCAGCATGGGGACTAGCGGGACCACAGATACGCAGTATTTT. This sequence encodes CASSMGTSGTTDTQYF. Together with reference TRBV5-4 and TRBJ2-3, the CDR3 gives the full variable domain: ETGVTQSPTHLIKTRGQQVTLRCSSQSGHNTVSWYQQALGQGPQFIFQYYREEENGRGNFPPRFSGLQFPNYSSELNVNALELDDSALYLCASSMGTSGTTDTQYFGPGTRLTVL.

The V and J genes are TRBV29-1 and TRBJ2-7; a possible D gene is TRBD2 (6 bases). Germline V lookup: CDR1 SQVTM, CDR2 ANQGSEA. Between the trimmed V and J ends, which lost 0 bases and 5 bases, there was a span of 8 bases. The CDR3 is 12 residues long. CDR3 sequence: CSVEDRGDEQYF. The CDR3 nucleotides read TGCAGCGTTGAAGATCGCGGGGACGAGCAGTACTTC.

This clone was counted between two and nine times. The DNA for the CDR3 is TGCGCCAGCAGCTTGTCAGGGGCGGACACTGAAGCTTTCTTT. This encodes CASSLSGADTEAFF. The rearrangement joins TRBV5-1 to TRBJ1-1, with D tentatively TRBD1 (6 bases). In germline, CDR1 is SGHRS, CDR2 YFSETQ. V was cut by 1 base and J by 3 bases, with 10 bases left in between. CDR3 length equals 14 residues.